This TCR beta chain appears in the sequencing data of a study of neoadjuvant anti-PD-1 for oral cavity cancer. Study information: Patients without progression received a fourth nivolumab dose around day 43, then surgical resection on days 50-56.

Method: immunoSEQ multiplex PCR; TCRdb's copy keeps in-frame clones and lacks some. The data show about 14,000 clones, with around 75% seen just once and nearly 3% held by the top ten. Comment on this clone: Its antigen is still unknown.

General study points: Higher pretreatment Treg/Th17 ratios tracked higher pretreatment blood clonality. With three patients per group, TCR findings need larger cohorts.

The CDR3 extends over 14 amino acids. Germline lookup yields CDR1 SGDLS and CDR2 YYNGEE. Trimming stripped 0 bases from V and 5 bases from J, with 9 bases between. The sequence was obtained from a person between 40 and 79 years old with oral cavity squamous cell carcinoma. The input for sequencing was PBMCs, taken before nivolumab (anti-PD-1) treatment. V and J are TRBV9 and TRBJ2-1, with D possibly called TRBD1 or TRBD2 (5 bases each). The CDR3 protein is CASSVDGTNNEQFF. In nucleotides, the CDR3 is TGTGCCAGCAGCGTAGACGGGACCAACAATGAGCAGTTCTTC.